This T cell receptor beta chain was sequenced during a study of CD8+CD57+ T cells in acquired aplastic anemia. Study information: Sorted CD4+ and CD8+ cells gave an average of about 3 ug of DNA.

A note on this clonotype: Its antigen is as yet unknown.

The patients chosen for sequencing had shown expansion of CD8+CD57+ cells (detected by flow cytometry). Blood came from patients not yet given any therapy. Genomic DNA served as template for TCR beta VDJ and CDR3 profiling. TCRdb reprocessed the reads via MiXCR and lists one record per CDR3 protein. The table lists about 260,000 distinct CDR3 sequences, 70% to 85% of them singletons. Study-level findings and limits: Overlap between patients and controls comprised about 28 CD8+ CDR3 sequences. In CD8+ cells, Simpson's diversity showed no significant difference between patients and controls.

Germline V lookup: CDR1 SGHAT, CDR2 FQNNGV. This CDR3 contains 16 residues. Trimming took 3 bases from V and 10 from J, leaving 22 bases between them. V and J are TRBV11-2 and TRBJ2-1; TRBD1 might be the D (6 bases). The source material was sorted CD4+, CD8+, or CD8+CD57+ T cells (not recorded which) from PBMCs. This clonotype was obtained from a human donor with aplastic anemia. This CDR3 is CASSFQRGGNSGEQFF. DNA for the CDR3: TGTGCCAGCAGCTTTCAAAGAGGGGGAAACAGTGGCGAGCAGTTCTTC.